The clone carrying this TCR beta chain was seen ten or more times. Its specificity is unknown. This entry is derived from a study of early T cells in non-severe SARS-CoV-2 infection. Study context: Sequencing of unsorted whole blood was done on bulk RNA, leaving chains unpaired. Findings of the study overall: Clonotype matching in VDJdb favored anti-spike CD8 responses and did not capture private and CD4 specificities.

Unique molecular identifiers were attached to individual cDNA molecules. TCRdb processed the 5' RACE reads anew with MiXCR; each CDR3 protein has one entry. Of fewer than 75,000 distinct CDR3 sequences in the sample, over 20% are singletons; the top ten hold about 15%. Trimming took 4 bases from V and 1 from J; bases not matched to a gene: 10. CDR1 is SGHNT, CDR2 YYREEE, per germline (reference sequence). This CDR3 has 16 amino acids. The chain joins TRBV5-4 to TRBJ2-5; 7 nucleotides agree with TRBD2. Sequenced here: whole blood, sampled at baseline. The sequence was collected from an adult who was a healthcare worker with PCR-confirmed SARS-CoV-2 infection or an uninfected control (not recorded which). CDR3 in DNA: TGTGCCAGCAGCCCTGGGAGCGGGGCCTTCCAAGAGACCCAGTACTTC. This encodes CASSPGSGAFQETQYF.